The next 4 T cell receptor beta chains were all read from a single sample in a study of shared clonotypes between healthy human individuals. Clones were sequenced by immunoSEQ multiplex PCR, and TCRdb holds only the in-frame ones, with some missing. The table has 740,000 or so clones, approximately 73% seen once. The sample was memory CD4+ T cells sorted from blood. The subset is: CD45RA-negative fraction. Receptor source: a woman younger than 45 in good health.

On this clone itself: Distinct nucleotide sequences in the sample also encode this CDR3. The CDR3 protein is CASSPRENTEAFF. Written as DNA, the CDR3 is TGTGCCAGCTCACCGAGAGAGAACACTGAAGCTTTCTTT. V gene TRBV18 combines with J gene TRBJ1-1, with unresolved D. The CDR3 runs to 13 residues. The V gene's germline CDR1 is KGHSH and CDR2 LQKENI. The V end was cut by 3 bases, the J end by 1 base, with 6 bases between.

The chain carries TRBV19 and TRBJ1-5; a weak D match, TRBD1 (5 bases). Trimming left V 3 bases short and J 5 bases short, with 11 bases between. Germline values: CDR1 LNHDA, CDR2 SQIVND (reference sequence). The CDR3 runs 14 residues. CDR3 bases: TGTGCCAGTAGTATTGGGACCTCTGATCAGCCCCAGCATTTT. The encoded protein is CASSIGTSDQPQHF.

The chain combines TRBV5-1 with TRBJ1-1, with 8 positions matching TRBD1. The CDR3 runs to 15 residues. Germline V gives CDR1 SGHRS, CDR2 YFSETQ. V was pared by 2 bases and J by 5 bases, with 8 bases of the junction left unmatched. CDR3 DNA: TGCGCCAGCAGCTTTGCAGGGGGCGCAGTGACTGAAGCTTTCTTT. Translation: CASSFAGGAVTEAFF.

The CDR3 DNA follows: TGTGCTAGTGGCCGATGGAATGAGCAGTTCTTC. Its translation is CASGRWNEQFF. The V and J genes are TRBV12-5 and TRBJ2-1, with unresolved D. CDR1 and CDR2 (germline): LGHNT, FRNRAP. The CDR3 sequence is 11 residues long. With 6 bases removed from V and 7 bases from J, the gap between germline ends came to 7 bases.